One sample yielded the 26 T cell receptor beta chains listed below, sequenced in a study of long-term antiretroviral therapy in people with HIV. Runs used v3.0 of the immunoSEQ assay and were done at survey level. Profiled with immunoSEQ multiplex PCR; TCRdb holds only in-frame clones, not every one. The data show 20,000 to 25,000 clones, with 70% to 85% seen just once and 3.5% to 6% held by the top ten. The sequenced sample was unsorted PBMCs, obtained 0.5 years after starting antiretroviral therapy. The receptors stem from a man between 18 and 29 years old with HIV.

This chain uses TRBV28 with TRBJ1-1, with 7 nucleotides matching TRBD1. This CDR3 has 16 amino acids. V was pared by 5 bases and J by 0 bases, with 9 bases of the junction left unmatched. The V gene's germline CDR1 is MDHEN and CDR2 SYDVKM. The CDR3 DNA is TGTGCCAGCAGTCTCGACAGGGACCTGTTGAACACTGAAGCTTTCTTT. It encodes CASSLDRDLLNTEAFF.

The chain combines TRBV7-9 with TRBJ1-5, with a tentative D call TRBD1 (6 bases). Trimming cost V 2 bases and J 5 bases, with 7 bases left between them. The CDR3 spans 13 residues. Germline values: CDR1 SEHNR, CDR2 FQNEAQ (reference sequence). DNA for the CDR3: TGTGCCAGCAGCTTATCAGGGGATCAGCCCCAGCATTTT. It encodes CASSLSGDQPQHF.

This rearrangement joins TRBV5-1 to TRBJ2-4, with D possibly matching TRBD1 (6 bases). This CDR3 spans 13 amino acids. V lost 0 bases and J 5 bases, leaving 6 bases between the germline ends. In germline, CDR1 is SGHRS, CDR2 YFSETQ. The CDR3 loop is CASSLGTENIQYF. CDR3 in DNA: TGCGCCAGCAGCTTGGGGACAGAAAACATTCAGTACTTC. The complete variable domain, with remaining parts taken from reference TRBV5-1 and TRBJ2-4, reads KAGVTQTPRYLIKTRGQQVTLSCSPISGHRSVSWYQQTPGQGLQFLFEYFSETQRNKGNFPGRFSGRQFSNSRSEMNVSTLELGDSALYLCASSLGTENIQYFGAGTRLSVL.

This sequence joins TRBV27 and TRBJ2-1; 7 bases are a match to TRBD2. Germline V lookup: CDR1 MNHEY, CDR2 SMNVEV (reference sequence). The CDR3 has 16 amino acids. The trim removed 1 base at V and 4 bases at J, leaving 7 bases unmatched. The CDR3 loop is CASSLFTGGGYNEQFF. Here the CDR3 DNA reads TGTGCCAGCAGTTTATTTACGGGAGGAGGTTACAATGAGCAGTTCTTC.

This clone was seen a few times. This chain connects TRBV28 to TRBJ1-5; D might be TRBD1 (6 bases). The CDR3 is made up of 14 amino acids. The V gene's germline CDR1 is MDHEN and CDR2 SYDVKM. Trimming removed 7 bases at V and 5 bases at J, with 15 bases between. The CDR3 DNA sequence: TGTGCCAGCATTGAGGGGGGCCTGGATCAGCCCCAGCATTTT. The encoded protein is CASIEGGLDQPQHF.

This clone was found a few times. The chain recombines TRBV7-2 with TRBJ2-7, with D perhaps given as TRBD1 or TRBD2 (5 bases each). V dropped 7 bases and J dropped 0 bases, with 13 bases sitting between them. This CDR3 is built from 14 residues. Looked up from germline, CDR1 is SGHTA and CDR2 is FQGNSA. This CDR3 reads CASTRWGSSYEQYF. The CDR3 nucleotides read TGTGCCAGCACACGGTGGGGGAGCTCCTACGAGCAGTACTTC.

V gene TRBV2 combines with J gene TRBJ2-7; D gene unclear. The germline V gene encodes CDR1 SNHLY and CDR2 FYNNEI. The germline V and J ends were trimmed by 6 bases and 2 bases, with 8 bases remaining between them. The CDR3 length is 12 residues. This chain's CDR3 is CASRSETYEQYF. The CDR3 bases are TGTGCCAGCAGATCGGAGACCTACGAGCAGTACTTC. Full variable domain (outside the CDR3, taken from reference TRBV2 and TRBJ2-7): EPEVTQTPSHQVTQMGQEVILRCVPISNHLYFYWYRQILGQKVEFLVSFYNNEISEKSEIFDDQFSVERPDGSNFTLKIRSTKLEDSAMYFCASRSETYEQYFGPGTRLTVT.

This chain joins TRBV18 and TRBJ2-1, with 12 bases lining up with TRBD2. Per the germline V gene, CDR1 is KGHSH and CDR2 is LQKENI. J lost 9 bases, V lost 6 bases, and 12 bases had no gene match. This CDR3 spans 16 amino acids. The CDR3 loop is CASSALLAGGPSEQFF. In nucleotides, the CDR3 is TGTGCCAGCTCCGCACTCCTAGCGGGAGGGCCGAGTGAGCAGTTCTTC.

J is TRBJ1-6 and V is TRBV19, with a possible D match to TRBD1 (5 bases). V lost 8 bases and J lost 10, with 27 bases in between. The CDR3 is 17 residues long. The germline V gene encodes CDR1 LNHDA and CDR2 SQIVND (reference sequence). The CDR3 spells CASFLAQGPSKQSPLHF. DNA of the CDR3: TGTGCCAGTTTCCTTGCCCAGGGACCCTCTAAGCAATCACCCCTCCACTTT.

This chain joins TRBV5-1 and TRBJ2-1; no definite D call. Germline V gives CDR1 SGHRS, CDR2 YFSETQ. CDR3 length equals 13 residues. The V gene lost 3 bases and the J gene lost 5 bases, with 9 bases spanning the gap. The CDR3 region is CASSWPTDNEQFF. The CDR3 DNA is TGCGCCAGCAGCTGGCCGACCGACAATGAGCAGTTCTTC.

CDR3 bases: TGTGCCAGCTCACCAAGGCCTCTGGGGACTAGCGACTACAATGAGCAGTTCTTC. Its translation: CASSPRPLGTSDYNEQFF. The rearrangement uses TRBV18 and TRBJ2-1; 10 bases match TRBD2. The CDR3 extends over 18 amino acids. Trimming removed 2 bases from V and 3 bases from J; junction bases left unmatched: 10. Germline V CDR1 and CDR2: KGHSH, LQKENI.

This clone was recorded a few times. The chain joins TRBV2 to TRBJ1-2; 10 bases fit TRBD1. Germline V gene data show CDR1 as SNHLY and CDR2 as FYNNEI. The CDR3 has 14 residues. The ends lost 7 bases at V and 8 bases at J; junction bases unmatched: 10. The CDR3 DNA follows: TGTGCCAGCATCATTCCGGGACAGGGGTTGGGCTACACCTTC. Translated, it gives CASIIPGQGLGYTF. The full variable domain, its missing parts supplied by reference TRBV2 and TRBJ1-2, is EPEVTQTPSHQVTQMGQEVILRCVPISNHLYFYWYRQILGQKVEFLVSFYNNEISEKSEIFDDQFSVERPDGSNFTLKIRSTKLEDSAMYFCASIIPGQGLGYTFGSGTRLTVV.

The rearrangement links TRBV4-3 to TRBJ2-1; TRBD2 might be the D (6 bases). Trimming removed 1 base at V and 6 bases at J, with 19 bases between. The CDR3 loop spans 17 amino acids. The germline CDR1 and CDR2 sequences are LGHNA and YSLEER. The CDR3: CASSQGLAREFFNEQFF. Written as DNA, the CDR3 is TGCGCCAGCAGCCAAGGCCTAGCGCGGGAATTTTTCAATGAGCAGTTCTTC.

This rearrangement joins TRBV5-1 to TRBJ1-1; a possible D gene is TRBD1 (6 bases). CDR1 and CDR2 from the germline V gene are SGHRS and YFSETQ. V was clipped by 4 bases and J by 1 base, with 11 bases between them. The CDR3 totals 14 residues. The CDR3 DNA follows: TGCGCCAGCAGCCTAGGACAGCCGAACACTGAAGCTTTCTTT. This encodes CASSLGQPNTEAFF.

This chain's CDR3 is CASSVEKGGSFSNTEAFF. The CDR3 DNA sequence: TGTGCCAGCAGCGTAGAGAAGGGAGGAAGTTTTTCGAACACTGAAGCTTTCTTT. The chain uses TRBV9 and TRBJ1-1, with D hard to call. CDR1 SGDLS and CDR2 YYNGEE come from the germline V gene. V was cut by 0 bases and J by 1 base, with 19 bases left in between. The CDR3 length is 18 residues.

This clone rates as medium-sized. The rearrangement links TRBV2 to TRBJ2-7; D may be TRBD1 or TRBD2 (5 bases each). The V end was cut by 8 bases, the J end by 2 bases, with 13 bases between. Germline CDR1 and CDR2: SNHLY and FYNNEI. This CDR3 is built from 13 residues. Written as DNA, the CDR3 is TGTGCCAGCTCCGGGACCGACACCTACGAGCAGTACTTC. Its protein product is CASSGTDTYEQYF. The full variable domain, in which reference TRBV2 and TRBJ2-7 provide the parts outside the CDR3, is EPEVTQTPSHQVTQMGQEVILRCVPISNHLYFYWYRQILGQKVEFLVSFYNNEISEKSEIFDDQFSVERPDGSNFTLKIRSTKLEDSAMYFCASSGTDTYEQYFGPGTRLTVT.

The chain recombines TRBV5-4 with TRBJ2-7, with 8 bases aligning to TRBD1. The CDR3 contains 14 residues. The V segment lost 2 bases and the J segment 5 bases; nucleotides outside the gene matches: 6. CDR1 is SGHNT, CDR2 YYREEE, per germline (reference sequence). CDR3 DNA sequence: TGTGCCAGCAGCTTCCCGGACAGGGCCAACGAGCAGTACTTC. This sequence encodes CASSFPDRANEQYF.

The DNA for the CDR3 is TGCGCCAGCAGCCAAGATATTCGAACTGGGGCCAACGTCCTGACTTTC. Amino acid sequence: CASSQDIRTGANVLTF. This chain links TRBV4-3 with TRBJ2-6, with D unclear. Deletions cut 0 bases from V and 2 bases from J, with 8 bases between. The CDR3 has 16 amino acids. Per germline, CDR1 LGHNA and CDR2 YSLEER.

V gene TRBV6-4 combines with J gene TRBJ1-2, with D tentatively TRBD1 (6 bases). This CDR3 comprises 11 residues. CDR1 and CDR2 (germline): MRHNA, SNTAGT. The CDR3 region is CAGPGAHGYTF. The CDR3 nucleotides read TGTGCGGGGCCGGGGGCCCATGGCTACACCTTC.

In this sample, this clone turned up once. The chain recombines TRBV14 with TRBJ2-7; 7 positions match TRBD2. Germline CDR1 SGHDN, CDR2 FVKESK. The CDR3 is made up of 16 amino acids. V lost 0 bases to trimming and J lost 4 bases; unmatched junction nucleotides: 9. The CDR3 sequence: CASSQDLGRVRYEQYF. The CDR3 bases are TGTGCCAGCAGCCAAGATCTGGGGAGGGTGAGGTACGAGCAGTACTTC. The variable domain in full, completed from reference TRBV14 and TRBJ2-7, reads EAGVTQFPSHSVIEKGQTVTLRCDPISGHDNLYWYRRVMGKEIKFLLHFVKESKQDESGMPNNRFLAERTGGTYSTLKVQPAELEDSGVYFCASSQDLGRVRYEQYFGPGTRLTVT.

The chain combines TRBV30 with TRBJ1-2; D is ambiguous. The CDR3 is 14 amino acids. Germline V CDR1 and CDR2: GTSNPN, SVGIG (reference sequence). The V end was cut by 0 bases, the J end by 0 bases, with 8 bases between. DNA of the CDR3: TGTGCCTGGAGTGTGGACCAATCTAACTATGGCTACACCTTC. Translation: CAWSVDQSNYGYTF.

In its sample, this clone was seen once. The chain has TRBV28 and TRBJ1-2, with a tentative D call TRBD1 (5 bases). This CDR3 region has 15 residues. V lost 2 bases, J lost 8 bases, and 18 bases lay in between. The germline gives CDR1 MDHEN, CDR2 SYDVKM. CDR3 sequence reads: CASSLVGSGGKGYTF. The CDR3, as DNA: TGTGCCAGCAGTTTAGTTGGTAGTGGGGGTAAAGGCTACACCTTC.

The chain has TRBV29-1 and TRBJ2-7; 8 bases fit TRBD1. Germline V gene sequence: CDR1 SQVTM, CDR2 ANQGSEA. The CDR3 has 13 amino acids. J gave up 6 bases and V 4 bases, and 8 bases lay outside the gene matches. This chain's CDR3 is CSVVIRGRFEQYF. CDR3 nucleotides: TGCAGCGTTGTGATCAGGGGGCGATTCGAGCAGTACTTC.

The chain links TRBV28 to TRBJ1-3; maybe TRBD1 (5 bases). Germline CDR1 and CDR2: MDHEN and SYDVKM. Deletions cut 5 bases from V and 0 bases from J, with 17 bases between. The CDR3 has 17 amino acids. CDR3 in DNA: TGTGCCAGCAGTCGGGGCCGGGCCTCTACCTCTGGAAACACCATATATTTT. It specifies CASSRGRASTSGNTIYF.

The chain recombines TRBV4-3 with TRBJ1-1, with D perhaps TRBD1 (6 bases). The CDR3 spans 12 residues. V shed 2 bases and J shed 5 bases, with 6 bases lying between them. Germline CDR1 LGHNA, CDR2 YSLEER. CDR3 in amino acids: CASSQTGTEAFF. CDR3 in DNA: TGCGCCAGCAGCCAAACAGGGACTGAAGCTTTCTTT.

The gene calls are TRBV11-3 and TRBJ2-1; 8 bases map to TRBD1. The V segment lost 0 bases and the J segment 4 bases; nucleotides outside the gene matches: 5. This CDR3 has 16 amino acids. Germline CDR1 is SGHNT and CDR2 is YENEEA. In DNA form, the CDR3 reads TGTGCCAGCAGCTTAGATTGGACAGGGCCTTACAATGAGCAGTTCTTC. Its protein product is CASSLDWTGPYNEQFF.